The sequence of this T cell receptor (beta chain) was determined in a study of blood T cell repertoires in COVID-19. Overall study context: The samples span acute and convalescent COVID-19 from the United States, Italy and Spain. T cells, B-cell-depleted T cells, or PBMCs provided the cDNA or gDNA that served as material.

This CDR3 contains 15 residues. Germline V gives CDR1 ENHRY, CDR2 SYGVKD. The ends were cut back, 6 bases at V and 3 bases at J, with 17 bases in the middle. Per the study methods: Nucleated cell number was recorded as an estimate derived from reference gene primer amplification. Profiled with immunoSEQ multiplex PCR; TCRdb holds only in-frame clones, not every one. That table is the source of V, J and clone size, and D and trimming were worked out from the DNA. The sample has roughly 280,000 clones; roughly 80% are singletons. This chain joins TRBV10-3 and TRBJ1-1; TRBD1 is a possible D gene (6 bases). Source material: peripheral blood. The receptor comes from a man aged 60 to 75 with acute or convalescent COVID-19. This CDR3 reads CAIRLGHVAYTEAFF. CDR3 sequence (DNA): TGTGCCATCAGATTGGGACACGTCGCGTACACTGAAGCTTTCTTT.